This entry lists 28 T cell receptor beta chains sequenced from one sample in a study of early T cells in non-severe SARS-CoV-2 infection. MiXCR, run by TCRdb on the 5' RACE reads, gives a single entry per CDR3 protein. This sample has 80,000 or so distinct CDR3 sequences, with 5.5% to 7.5% found just once. Sequencing was performed on whole blood. Receptors were obtained from an adult who was a healthcare worker with PCR-confirmed SARS-CoV-2 infection or an uninfected control (not recorded which).

This clonotype was counted many times. V usage is TRBV7-2 and J usage is TRBJ2-5; the match to TRBD1 covers 10 bases. This CDR3 has 16 residues. J lost 5 bases, V lost 5 bases, and 11 bases had no gene match. Germline V gene lookup returns CDR1 SGHTA and CDR2 FQGNSA. CDR3: CASSQQGQGSIETQYF. CDR3 coding DNA: TGTGCCAGCAGCCAGCAGGGACAGGGGAGTATCGAGACCCAGTACTTC.

This clonotype occurred many times. The V call is TRBV29-1, the J call TRBJ1-1, with D perhaps matching TRBD1 (5 bases). V lost 8 bases to trimming and J lost 0 bases, with 13 bases between them. Germline V gene data show CDR1 as SQVTM and CDR2 as ANQGSEA. The CDR3 runs 13 residues. The CDR3 reads CSPLGPLNTEAFF. CDR3 sequence (DNA): TGCAGCCCGCTGGGGCCCCTGAACACTGAAGCTTTCTTT.

In its sample, this clonotype was seen a few times. The chain links TRBV7-2 to TRBJ2-4; D is perhaps TRBD1 (6 bases). The CDR3 is 16 residues long. Trimming pared 5 bases from V and 0 bases from J, leaving 14 bases between. Germline V CDR1 and CDR2: SGHTA, FQGNSA. CDR3 sequence reads: CASSLGHNLAKNIQYF. The CDR3 DNA reads TGTGCCAGCAGCCTGGGACACAATTTAGCCAAAAACATTCAGTACTTC.

In regard to this clonotype: The DNA is left out, because the CDR3 cannot be placed on it with certainty; the CDR3 is given as TCRdb lists it. The rearrangement uses TRBV27 and TRBJ2-3; TRBD2, the D gene given by the table, was not confirmed from the DNA. Germline lookup yields CDR1 MNHEY and CDR2 SMNVEV (reference sequence). Inclusive of both ends, the CDR3 amounts to 15 amino acids. CDR3 in amino acids: CASSGDAWAQGTRYF.

This clonotype was detected many times. The V and J genes are TRBV20-1 and TRBJ2-6; TRBD1 matches 7 bases. The length of the CDR3 is 17 residues. V dropped 0 bases and J dropped 3; count of bases not matched to a gene: 8. The germline V gene encodes CDR1 DFQATT and CDR2 SNEGSKA (reference sequence). The CDR3 spells CSAREYRGVVGANVLTF. The CDR3 region has the DNA TGCAGTGCTAGAGAATACAGGGGAGTTGTTGGGGCCAACGTCCTGACTTTC.

This chain joins TRBV5-1 and TRBJ2-3; 7 bases fit TRBD1. CDR1 and CDR2 (germline): SGHRS, YFSETQ. V dropped 4 bases and J dropped 4; count of bases not matched to a gene: 6. CDR3 length equals 14 residues. The CDR3: CASSTHRGPDTQYF. The CDR3 nucleotides are TGCGCCAGCAGCACACACAGGGGCCCAGATACGCAGTATTTT.

In its sample, this clonotype was seen once. CDR3 protein: CASMKGENSPLHF. The CDR3 coding sequence is TGTGCCAGCATGAAGGGGGAGAATTCACCCCTCCACTTT. The genes are TRBV12-3 or TRBV12-4 and TRBJ1-6, with D possibly matching TRBD1 (6 bases). This CDR3 spans 13 amino acids. V shed 7 bases and J shed 7 bases, with 11 bases lying between them.

This clonotype appeared many times. This chain uses TRBV20-1 with TRBJ1-1, with D possibly being TRBD1 (5 bases). Trimming took 2 bases from V and 0 from J, leaving 7 bases between them. The V gene's germline CDR1 is DFQATT and CDR2 SNEGSKA (reference sequence). The CDR3 runs to 13 residues. CDR3 region: CSARRGMNTEAFF. In DNA form, the CDR3 reads TGCAGTGCTAGACGGGGGATGAACACTGAAGCTTTCTTT.

V and J are TRBV20-1 and TRBJ2-3, with 11 bases fitting TRBD2. From germline, CDR1 is DFQATT and CDR2 SNEGSKA (reference sequence). V was clipped by 0 bases and J by 4 bases; unmatched bases: 6. There are 16 residues in the CDR3. Here the CDR3 reads CSARDHSGGEADTQYF. Written as DNA, the CDR3 is TGCAGTGCTAGAGATCATAGCGGGGGGGAGGCAGATACGCAGTATTTT.

This clonotype was seen a single time. V is TRBV5-1 and J is TRBJ2-7, with 10 positions matching TRBD2. Germline V gives CDR1 SGHRS, CDR2 YFSETQ. J gave up 0 bases and V 4 bases, and 4 bases lay outside the gene matches. The CDR3 length is 15 residues. The CDR3 DNA reads TGCGCCAGCAGCCCCGGGACTAGCGACTCCTACGAGCAGTACTTC. Its protein is CASSPGTSDSYEQYF.

The table lists this clonotype with a few counts. The chain combines TRBV24-1 with TRBJ2-3, with D tentatively TRBD1 (6 bases). V was pared by 1 base and J by 2 bases, with 18 bases between. The CDR3 is made up of 18 amino acids. Germline loops: CDR1 KGHDR, CDR2 SFDVKD. The CDR3 loop reads CATSDFLGQTPLTDTQYF. DNA of the CDR3: TGTGCCACCAGTGATTTCCTAGGACAGACCCCTCTCACAGATACGCAGTATTTT.

This clonotype appeared many times. This rearrangement joins TRBV4-2 to TRBJ2-2; 9 bases are a match to TRBD2. J lost 4 bases, V lost 0 bases, and 9 bases had no gene match. Germline CDR1 is LGHNA and CDR2 is YNFKEQ. CDR3 size: 18 residues. The CDR3 DNA sequence: TGTGCCAGCAGCCAAGATGGCACAGCGGGAGGTGGCACCGGGGAGCTGTTTTTT. The encoded protein is CASSQDGTAGGGTGELFF.

The sample holds a few counts of this clonotype. The chain links TRBV28 to TRBJ2-1; 15 bases agree with TRBD2. V lost 10 bases, J lost 9 bases, and 7 bases stayed unmatched. The CDR3 totals 14 residues. Germline V gene lookup returns CDR1 MDHEN and CDR2 SYDVKM. The CDR3 spells CATFGTSGRSEQFF. DNA of the CDR3: TGTGCCACCTTCGGGACTAGCGGGAGGAGTGAGCAGTTCTTC.

In this sample, this clonotype turned up many times. The chain combines TRBV4-2 with TRBJ1-1; a possible D gene is TRBD1 (6 bases). Trimming shortened V by 2 bases and J by 5 bases, and 12 bases separated the two germline ends. Germline V gives CDR1 LGHNA, CDR2 YNFKEQ. The CDR3 totals 14 residues. The CDR3 reads CASSQIRGGTEAFF. The CDR3 DNA reads TGTGCCAGCAGCCAAATCCGAGGGGGAACTGAAGCTTTCTTT.

This clonotype was found a few times. The V call is TRBV2, the J call TRBJ2-2; D unclear. This CDR3 has 12 residues. The ends were cut back, 7 bases at V and 6 bases at J, with 9 bases in the middle. Germline CDR1 and CDR2: SNHLY and FYNNEI. Here the CDR3 DNA reads TGTGCCAGCAAAATCGGCCCCGGGGAGCTGTTTTTT. Translation: CASKIGPGELFF. Supplemented by reference TRBV2 and TRBJ2-2, the full variable domain reads EPEVTQTPSHQVTQMGQEVILRCVPISNHLYFYWYRQILGQKVEFLVSFYNNEISEKSEIFDDQFSVERPDGSNFTLKIRSTKLEDSAMYFCASKIGPGELFFGEGSRLTVL.

This clonotype was seen ten or more times. The chain recombines TRBV20-1 with TRBJ2-1; TRBD2 agrees at 9 bases. The germline V gene has CDR1 DFQATT and CDR2 SNEGSKA (reference sequence). The CDR3 is 11 residues long. V was clipped by 0 bases and J by 12 bases; unmatched bases: 0. CDR3 DNA sequence: TGCAGTGCTAGAGATAGCGGGAGGCAGTTCTTC. As protein: CSARDSGRQFF.

This clonotype was counted at least ten times. The V and J genes are TRBV6-5 and TRBJ2-2, with 8 bases that match TRBD2. Germline lookup yields CDR1 MNHEY and CDR2 SVGAGI. V was pared by 1 base and J by 5 bases, with 6 bases of the junction left unmatched. This CDR3 has 16 residues. CDR3 amino acids: CASSYLSRLATGELFF. In DNA, the CDR3 is TGTGCCAGCAGTTACTTGTCGAGACTAGCGACCGGGGAGCTGTTTTTT.

Worth noting for this clonotype: A much larger clone sits a single nucleotide away, making a read error possible. The gene calls are TRBV5-4 and TRBJ2-1; D is unresolved. The germline V gene encodes CDR1 SGHNT and CDR2 YYREEE (reference sequence). Trimming removed 0 bases from V and 9 bases from J, with 7 bases in between. This CDR3 comprises 12 residues. CDR3 nucleotide sequence: TGTGCCAGCAGCTTGGAAGATGCTGAGCAGTTCTTC. This codes for CASSLEDAEQFF.

The table lists this clonotype with many counts. The chain uses TRBV5-1 and TRBJ2-7, with D maybe TRBD2 (5 bases). The CDR3 covers 14 residues. Germline values: CDR1 SGHRS, CDR2 YFSETQ. V shed 0 bases and J shed 6 bases, with 13 bases lying between them. The CDR3 region has the DNA TGCGCCAGCAGCTTGGCCCCTTCGGGGTCCGAGCAGTACTTC. Translating it yields CASSLAPSGSEQYF. The full variable domain, in which reference TRBV5-1 and TRBJ2-7 provide the parts outside the CDR3, is KAGVTQTPRYLIKTRGQQVTLSCSPISGHRSVSWYQQTPGQGLQFLFEYFSETQRNKGNFPGRFSGRQFSNSRSEMNVSTLELGDSALYLCASSLAPSGSEQYFGPGTRLTVT.

Many counts were recorded for this clonotype. This chain connects TRBV20-1 to TRBJ2-7, with 9 bases identical to TRBD1. Germline loops: CDR1 DFQATT, CDR2 SNEGSKA (reference sequence). The CDR3 is 13 residues long. With V trimmed by 3 bases and J by 4 bases, 4 bases remained unmatched. CDR3 coding DNA: TGCAGTGCTAGCTCGACAGGGGGGTACGAGCAGTACTTC. Its protein product is CSASSTGGYEQYF.

In the case of this clonotype: Being one base from a much bigger clone, this may be a read error. The chain joins TRBV18 to TRBJ2-2; 10 nucleotides align to TRBD2. V lost 1 base, J lost 0 bases, and 2 bases stayed unmatched. The CDR3 is made up of 17 amino acids. Germline CDR1 KGHSH, CDR2 LQKENI. DNA of the CDR3: TGTGCCAGCTCACCACAACTAGCGGGGACGAACACCGGGGAGCTGTTTTTT. This codes for CASSPQLAGTNTGELFF.

The table lists this clonotype with many counts. The chain combines TRBV20-1 with TRBJ1-1; TRBD1 agrees at 9 bases. Germline V gene data show CDR1 as DFQATT and CDR2 as SNEGSKA (reference sequence). Unmatched junction bases numbered 14, after V lost 6 bases and J lost 6 bases. The CDR3 runs 15 residues. The CDR3 DNA reads TGCAGTGCCCAGTTGGCGACAGGGGGTTTGGCTGAAGCTTTCTTT. Translating it yields CSAQLATGGLAEAFF.

This clonotype was detected only a few times. The chain employs TRBV7-9 and TRBJ2-3; TRBD1 is a possible D gene (7 bases). CDR1 and CDR2 (germline): SEHNR, FQNEAQ (reference sequence). CDR3 length equals 15 residues. Trimming pared 8 bases from V and 4 bases from J, leaving 19 bases between. The CDR3 DNA follows: TGTGCCAGCGGACTCCGACAGGGAGGTCCAGATACGCAGTATTTT. Residues: CASGLRQGGPDTQYF.

The table lists this clonotype with a few counts. The chain carries TRBV19 and TRBJ1-6; 7 bases are a match to TRBD1. The V segment lost 2 bases and the J segment 4 bases; nucleotides outside the gene matches: 5. Germline values: CDR1 LNHDA, CDR2 SQIVND (reference sequence). The CDR3 is 16 residues long. The chain's CDR3 is CASSILGGRYNSPLHF. CDR3 nucleotide sequence: TGTGCCAGTAGTATACTAGGGGGCAGATATAATTCACCCCTCCACTTT.

This clonotype has ten or more counts. The chain carries TRBV5-6 and TRBJ1-1, with 8 positions matching TRBD1. The germline V gene has CDR1 SGHDT and CDR2 YYEEEE. CDR3 length: 15 residues. After removal of 4 bases from V and 5 bases from J, the junction contained 10 bases not matched to a gene. The CDR3: CASSENRGKVTEAFF. CDR3 bases: TGTGCCAGCAGCGAAAACAGGGGGAAGGTTACTGAAGCTTTCTTT.

This clonotype was observed a few times. V gene TRBV7-6 combines with J gene TRBJ1-6; a weak D match, TRBD1 (5 bases). CDR1 and CDR2 (germline): SGHVS, FNYEAQ. Trimming took off 4 bases at V and 9 bases at J, with 13 bases between the two ends. The CDR3 loop spans 14 amino acids. CDR3 sequence reads: CASSSDIGGSPLHF. CDR3 DNA: TGTGCCAGCAGCTCAGACATCGGGGGTTCACCCCTCCACTTT.

This clonotype was recorded many times. V and J are TRBV3-1 and TRBJ2-2; tentative D call: TRBD1 (6 bases). CDR3 length: 16 amino acids. With 4 bases removed from V and 2 bases from J, the gap between germline ends came to 14 bases. Germline V gives CDR1 LGHDT, CDR2 YNNKEL (reference sequence). The DNA for the CDR3 is TGTGCCAGCAGCCCTCCGGGCAGGGGAAACACCGGGGAGCTGTTTTTT. Translated: CASSPPGRGNTGELFF.

In its sample, this clonotype was seen a few times. This chain uses TRBV5-4 with TRBJ1-3, with no clear D. The CDR3 runs to 15 residues. Per the germline V gene, CDR1 is SGHNT and CDR2 is YYREEE (reference sequence). V was cut by 4 bases and J by 0 bases, with 11 bases left in between. The CDR3 nucleotides are TGTGCCAGCAGCGGAGGACGGAACTCTGGAAACACCATATATTTT. As protein: CASSGGRNSGNTIYF.